The clone carrying this TCR beta chain has just a few counts. Antigen: not known. CDR3 length equals 16 residues. V was cut by 0 bases and J by 4 bases, with 15 bases left in between. CDR1 is DFQATT, CDR2 SNEGSKA, per germline (reference sequence). Unique molecular identifiers were present on the cDNA, and a universal primer site came from template switching. TCRdb reprocessed the 5' RACE reads via MiXCR and lists one record per CDR3 protein. The sample yields a few hundred thousand distinct CDR3 sequences, 5.5% to 7.5% seen once. This sample was taken from a study of identical twins. Study-level results: Invariant populations such as MAIT and iNKT cells could partly muddle zero-insertion analyses.

A further study also used this sample, focusing on T cells expressing NK-cell markers.

The chain uses TRBV20-1 and TRBJ1-4; tentative D call: TRBD1 (5 bases). This TCR was sampled from a woman younger than 35 in good health. Sequencing was carried out using CD8+ T cells sorted from blood. The CDR3: CSARDPTGQNNEKLFF. The CDR3 coding sequence is TGCAGTGCTAGAGACCCCACGGGGCAGAATAATGAAAAACTGTTTTTT.